The 5 T cell receptor beta chains presented below share a single source sample, sequenced in a study of shared clonotypes between healthy human individuals. Only in-frame clones appear in the TCRdb table, and some are missing; sequencing was by immunoSEQ multiplex PCR. The table has 90,000 to 130,000 clones, 55% to 70% seen once; the top ten hold more than 20%. Source material: memory CD8+ T cells sorted from blood. Subset specified: CD45RO+ cells pooled with CCR7-negative TemRA cells. Source of these receptors: a woman aged 25 to 39 in good health.

Only one count was recorded for this clone. The chain combines TRBV6-1 with TRBJ2-7; 12 bases align to TRBD1. The CDR3 is made up of 15 amino acids. Germline-derived CDR1 and CDR2 are MNHNS and SASEGT. J was trimmed by 6 bases and V by 0 bases; bases with no gene match: 3. The CDR3 sequence is CASSEAGTGGREQYF. The CDR3 DNA follows: TGTGCCAGCAGTGAAGCCGGGACAGGGGGCCGCGAGCAGTACTTC.

This clone was recorded a few times. The V and J genes are TRBV23-1 and TRBJ2-3, with 12 bases aligning to TRBD1. TRBV23-1 is annotated as an ORF whose role is uncertain. V lost 4 bases and J lost 5; bases outside the gene matches: 10. CDR3 length: 17 amino acids. The CDR3, as DNA: TGCGCCAGCAGTCGAACGAGGGACAGGGGGCGTGAAGATACGCAGTATTTT. It specifies CASSRTRDRGREDTQYF.

This chain joins TRBV7-2 and TRBJ1-2; TRBD1 might be the D (6 bases). The germline V gene encodes CDR1 SGHTA and CDR2 FQGNSA. The CDR3 is 16 amino acids. The germline V and J ends were trimmed by 4 bases and 3 bases, with 18 bases remaining between them. CDR3 sequence: CASSSPMGGEYYGYTF. The CDR3 DNA reads TGTGCCAGCAGCTCACCCATGGGGGGCGAGTACTATGGCTACACCTTC.

This clone was picked up a small number of times. V usage is TRBV28 and J usage is TRBJ2-6, with D tentatively TRBD1 or TRBD2 (5 bases each). V dropped 6 bases and J dropped 0 bases, with 12 bases sitting between them. This CDR3 contains 16 residues. Per the germline V gene, CDR1 is MDHEN and CDR2 is SYDVKM. The CDR3 coding sequence is TGTGCCAGCAGGAGGGGCGGGTTCTCTGGGGCCAACGTCCTGACTTTC. This encodes CASRRGGFSGANVLTF.

This clone has only a few counts. This chain links TRBV7-3 with TRBJ2-2, with TRBD1 matching 11 bases. After removal of 7 bases from V and 6 bases from J, the junction contained 7 bases not matched to a gene. The CDR3 sequence is 15 residues long. The germline V gene encodes CDR1 SGHTA and CDR2 FQGTGA. CDR3 in amino acids: CASTPGTGGSGELFF. The CDR3, as DNA: TGTGCCAGCACCCCCGGGACAGGGGGTTCCGGGGAGCTGTTTTTT.